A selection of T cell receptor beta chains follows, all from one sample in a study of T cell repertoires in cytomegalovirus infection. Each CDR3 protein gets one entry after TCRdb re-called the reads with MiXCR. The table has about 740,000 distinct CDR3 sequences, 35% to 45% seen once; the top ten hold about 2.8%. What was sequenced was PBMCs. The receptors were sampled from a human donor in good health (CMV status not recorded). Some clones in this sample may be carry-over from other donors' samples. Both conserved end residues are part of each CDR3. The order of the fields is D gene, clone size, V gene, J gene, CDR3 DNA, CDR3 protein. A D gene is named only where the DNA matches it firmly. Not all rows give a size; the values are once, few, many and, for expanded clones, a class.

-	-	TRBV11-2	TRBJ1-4	TGTGCCAGCAGCTTGCAAAGGGGGGTGAGGAAAAAACTGTTTTTT	CASSLQRGVRKKLFF
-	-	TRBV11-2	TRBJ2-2	TGTGCCAGCAGCTTATGGGCGGGCCTGAACACCGGGGAGCTGTTTTTT	CASSLWAGLNTGELFF
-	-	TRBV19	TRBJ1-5	TGTGCCAGTAAGGATCGAGGCCAGCCCCAGCATTTT	CASKDRGQPQHF
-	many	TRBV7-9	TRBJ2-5	TGTGCCAGCAGCTTAGGGGTAGGGGAAGAGACCCAGTACTTC	CASSLGVGEETQYF
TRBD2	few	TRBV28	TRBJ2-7	TGTGCCAGCAGCCCACTAACCTCTAGAGCGGGAGGGACTCGGCCCTACGAGCAGTACTTC	CASSPLTSRAGGTRPYEQYF
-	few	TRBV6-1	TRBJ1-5	TGTGCCAGCACTGGGGGCGCGGGGAATCAGCCCCAGCATTTT	CASTGGAGNQPQHF
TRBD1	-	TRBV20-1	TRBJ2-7	TGCAGTGTGCTGGGACAGGGCCTTGACGAGCAGTACTTC	CSVLGQGLDEQYF
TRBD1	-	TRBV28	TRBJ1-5	TGTGCCATCCATTCACCGGGACAGGGTTTCTTGAGTCAGCCCCAGCATTTT	CAIHSPGQGFLSQPQHF
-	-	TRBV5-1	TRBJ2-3	TGCGCCAGCCTGGGCGGGAGCACAGATACGCAGTATTTT	CASLGGSTDTQYF
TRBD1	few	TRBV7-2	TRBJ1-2	TGTGCCAGCAGCTGGGTGACAGGGAATGGCTACACCTTC	CASSWVTGNGYTF
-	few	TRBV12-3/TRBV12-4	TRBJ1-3	TGTGCCAGCGGCTTACATAACCCTCTGCTCGGAAACACCATATATTTT	CASGLHNPLLGNTIYF
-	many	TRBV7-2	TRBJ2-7	TGTGCCAGCAGCTTAGACCAGGGCAGGGATCGCGAGCAGTACTTC	CASSLDQGRDREQYF
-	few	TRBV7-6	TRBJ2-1	TGTGCCAGCAGTCTAGGACGGGACTTAAACTTTTACAATGAGCAGTTCTTC	CASSLGRDLNFYNEQFF
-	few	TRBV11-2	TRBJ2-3	TGTGCCAGCAGCCTCTTTTCAGGGGCAAGGGGCACAGATACGCAGTATTTT	CASSLFSGARGTDTQYF
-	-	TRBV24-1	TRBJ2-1	TGTGCCACCAGTGATTTCGGCTATGAGCAGTTCTTC	CATSDFGYEQFF
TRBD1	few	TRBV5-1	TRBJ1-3	TGCGCCAGCAGCGGGGAGGACAGGAGCTCTGGAAACACCATATATTTT	CASSGEDRSSGNTIYF
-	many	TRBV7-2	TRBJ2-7	TGTGCCAGCAGAAGGGACCGACAGACCTACGAGCAGTACTTC	CASRRDRQTYEQYF
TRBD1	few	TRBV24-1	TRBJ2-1	TGTGCCACCAGTGATCCCCCCCGGACAGGGGACAATGAGCAGTTCTTC	CATSDPPRTGDNEQFF
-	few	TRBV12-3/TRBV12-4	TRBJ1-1	TGTGCCACACAACCCGAGTACACTGAAGCTTTCTTT	CATQPEYTEAFF
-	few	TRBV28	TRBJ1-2	TGTGCCAGCAGTCGAACCTTGAATCGGGGGCCGGGTGGCTACACCTTC	CASSRTLNRGPGGYTF
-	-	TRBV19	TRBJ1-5	TGTGCCAGTAGTATTCCGAGTGCCAGCAATCAGCCCCAGCATTTT	CASSIPSASNQPQHF
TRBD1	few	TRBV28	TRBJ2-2	TGTGCCAGCAGTTTTTGGGACAGGGATGGCACCGGGGAGCTGTTTTTT	CASSFWDRDGTGELFF
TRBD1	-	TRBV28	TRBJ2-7	TGTGCCAGCGAACGGACAGGAGACTACGAGCAGTACTTC	CASERTGDYEQYF
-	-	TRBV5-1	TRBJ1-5	TGCGCCAGCAGCTTGGGCACTCATAGCAATCAGCCCCAGCATTTT	CASSLGTHSNQPQHF
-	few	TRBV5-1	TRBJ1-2	TGCGCCAGCAGTCCCAATCGGGCCTCGACCTATGGCTACACCTTC	CASSPNRASTYGYTF
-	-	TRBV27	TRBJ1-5	TGTGCCAGCAGGTCTCCTGGGGGGGGGGATCAGCCCCAGCATTTT	CASRSPGGGDQPQHF
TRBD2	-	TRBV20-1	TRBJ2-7	TGCAGTGCTAGAAGGCTAGCGGGAGTTTACGAGCAGTACTTC	CSARRLAGVYEQYF
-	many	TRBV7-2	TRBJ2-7	TGTGCCAGCAGCCCGGATGGGGGCCCGAGGTCCTACGAGCAGTACTTC	CASSPDGGPRSYEQYF
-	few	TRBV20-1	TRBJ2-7	TGCAGTGCTAGAGAGCGCCCCCGGGGCGAGCAGTACTTC	CSARERPRGEQYF
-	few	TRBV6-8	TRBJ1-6	TGTGCCAGCAGTTACTCATCGAATTCACCCCTCCACTTT	CASSYSSNSPLHF
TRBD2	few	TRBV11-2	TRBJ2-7	TGTGCCAGCAGCTTGCCGACTAGCTTGTACGAGCAGTACTTC	CASSLPTSLYEQYF
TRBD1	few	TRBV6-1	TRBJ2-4	TGTGCCAGCAGGAGTGGGACAGGGAAAAACATTCAGTACTTC	CASRSGTGKNIQYF
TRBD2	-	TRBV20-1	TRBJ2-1	TGCAGTGCCTCGCCGGGACTAAGCTACAATGAGCAGTTCTTC	CSASPGLSYNEQFF
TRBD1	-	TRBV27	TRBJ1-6	TGTGCCGGGGGACAGGGCTCGCATAATTCACCCCTCCACTTT	CAGGQGSHNSPLHF
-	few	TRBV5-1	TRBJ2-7	TGCGCCAGCAGCTTGGCCGCAGGGGCCCAGGGCGAGCAGTACTTC	CASSLAAGAQGEQYF
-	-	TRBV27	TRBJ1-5	TGTGCCAGCAGTATCACAGGGTTTTATCAGCCCCAGCATTTT	CASSITGFYQPQHF
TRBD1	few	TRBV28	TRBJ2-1	TGTGCCAGCAGTAACTGGGACAGGGGCGGTGAGCAGTTCTTC	CASSNWDRGGEQFF
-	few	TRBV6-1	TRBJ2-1	TGTGCCAGCAGTGAAGATATCAACAGGGTCGTCAGGCTGTTCTTC	CASSEDINRVVRLFF
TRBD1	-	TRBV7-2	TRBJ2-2	TGTGCCAGCAGCCTTAACAGGGGCCCCTCGGGCGGGGAGCTGTTTTTT	CASSLNRGPSGGELFF
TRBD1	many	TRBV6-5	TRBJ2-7	TGTGCCAGCAGCCCGGGACAGGGGAGCTACGAGCAGTACTTC	CASSPGQGSYEQYF
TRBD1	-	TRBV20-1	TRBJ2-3	TGCAGTGCTAGAGATGAGGGGGCCGTACGCACAGATACGCAGTATTTT	CSARDEGAVRTDTQYF
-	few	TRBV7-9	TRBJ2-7	TGTGCCAGCAGCCCAATAAATCCGGGCCGTACCTACGAGCAGTACTTC	CASSPINPGRTYEQYF
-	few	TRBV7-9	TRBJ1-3	TGTGCCAGCAGCTGGGCAGAGAAGGGAAACACCATATATTTT	CASSWAEKGNTIYF
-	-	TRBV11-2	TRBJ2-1	TGTGCCAGCAGCTCCCACCTACAGGGGAGGATTTTCAATGAGCAGTTCTTC	CASSSHLQGRIFNEQFF
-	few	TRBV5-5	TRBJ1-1	TGTGCCAGCAGCTTAAGGGCGGCAGGGGCCCTGAACACTGAAGCTTTCTTT	CASSLRAAGALNTEAFF